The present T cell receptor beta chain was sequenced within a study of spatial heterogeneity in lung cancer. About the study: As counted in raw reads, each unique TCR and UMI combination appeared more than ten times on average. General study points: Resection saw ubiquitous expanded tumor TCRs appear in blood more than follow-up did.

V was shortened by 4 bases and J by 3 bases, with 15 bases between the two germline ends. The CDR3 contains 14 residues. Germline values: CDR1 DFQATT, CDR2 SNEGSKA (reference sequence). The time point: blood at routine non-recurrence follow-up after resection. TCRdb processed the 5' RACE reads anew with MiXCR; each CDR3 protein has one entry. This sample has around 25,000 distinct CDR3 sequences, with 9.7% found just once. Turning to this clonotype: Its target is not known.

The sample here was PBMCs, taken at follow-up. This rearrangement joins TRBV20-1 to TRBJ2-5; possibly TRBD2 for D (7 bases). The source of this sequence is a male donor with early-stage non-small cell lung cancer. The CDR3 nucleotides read TGCAGTGCTAACTCCGGGGGGCCTAAAGAGACCCAGTACTTC. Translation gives CSANSGGPKETQYF.